The rows below give T cell receptor beta chains drawn from one sample of a study of T cell clones after liver transplantation. Some clones are missing from TCRdb's copy, which holds only in-frame ones; the method was immunoSEQ multiplex PCR. The sample contains roughly 57,000 clones, 60% to 80% of which appear only once. Specimen: CD4+ T cells from blood, collected before liver transplant. The receptor source for this set is a human donor who received a liver transplant. Both conserved end residues are trimmed from each CDR3. Only some rows state a clone size, as once, few, many or a class for expanded clones.

v_call clone_size cdr3_aa
TRBV5-4 few ASSLSLLGGGYT
TRBV19 once ATTDSGANVLT
TRBV28 NA ASSNSGRTGPSYNSPLH
TRBV5-1 NA ASSISSTVKRDEQY
TRBV19 once ASSRQGQQETQY
TRBV7-2 NA ASSRTGRFNTEAF
TRBV4-1 once ASSRTANTEAF
TRBV9 NA ASSSGTGGGSYGYT
TRBV28 NA ASRVGQSDNSPLH
TRBV11-2 NA ASSYDRDQPQH
TRBV7-9 NA ASSQTGFEAF